Reported below is one T cell receptor (beta chain). As yet, its antigen is unknown. This entry comes from a study of T cell repertoires in cytomegalovirus infection. Study-wide context: It was recently identified HLA-C-restricted and well-studied HLA-B-restricted CMV epitopes that the study used. Indicated by public TCR beta signatures were CMV infection and matching HLA type.

The CDR3 sequence is 16 residues long. The germline V gene encodes CDR1 MNHNY and CDR2 SVGAGI (reference sequence). V shed 5 bases, J shed 5 bases, and the junction held 12 bases outside the gene matches. TCRdb re-called the reads through MiXCR, storing one row per CDR3 protein. The table includes 550,000 to 850,000 distinct CDR3 sequences, around a third detected once. Notes on the study in general: The ex vivo response was dominated by HLA-C-restricted CMV-specific TCR beta clonotypes. Cumulative frequency of public TCR beta families picked out carriers of CMV plus the relevant HLA.

This sequence originates from a human donor in good health (CMV status not recorded). Some clones in this sample may be carry-over from other donors' samples. The specimen was cultured PBMCs, collected from culture after CMV antigen stimulation. The V call is TRBV6-6, the J call TRBJ2-5; TRBD2 aligns across 9 bases. CDR3 region: CASSGPNGAGGETQYF. The CDR3 nucleotides read TGTGCCAGCAGTGGCCCGAACGGGGCGGGGGGGGAGACCCAGTACTTC.